A single sample is the source of the 9 T cell receptor beta chains below, sequenced in a study of CD8 T cells in ankylosing spondylitis. MiXCR, run by TCRdb on the 5' RACE reads, gives a single entry per CDR3 protein. The sample includes around 140,000 distinct CDR3 sequences, about an eighth of them seen just once. The sequenced sample was blood, either unsorted or a sorted T cell fraction (not recorded which). These receptors were collected from a female donor with ankylosing spondylitis or in good health (not recorded which).

V gene TRBV29-1 combines with J gene TRBJ2-2; D unclear. Germline V gives CDR1 SQVTM, CDR2 ANQGSEA. V was shortened by 3 bases and J by 2 bases, with 10 bases between the two germline ends. The CDR3 runs to 14 residues. CDR3: CSVEITLNTGELFF. The CDR3 DNA reads TGCAGCGTTGAGATAACCCTTAACACCGGGGAGCTGTTTTTT.

This chain connects TRBV14 to TRBJ2-1; D remains unclear. The CDR3 has 15 residues. Germline CDR1 reads SGHDN; CDR2 reads FVKESK. The V and J ends lost 1 base and 3 bases respectively, with 10 bases between them. The CDR3 reads CASSQGLPLYNEQFF. In nucleotides, the CDR3 is TGTGCCAGCAGCCAAGGTCTACCCCTCTACAATGAGCAGTTCTTC.

In its sample, this clonotype was seen a few times. The CDR3 region has the DNA TGTGCCAGCGGCTCCTACGAGCAGTACTTC. Translation: CASGSYEQYF. The rearrangement uses TRBV7-2 and TRBJ2-7; no clear D. The V gene's germline CDR1 is SGHTA and CDR2 FQGNSA. With 8 bases removed from V and 0 bases from J, the gap between germline ends came to 2 bases. This CDR3 region has 10 residues.

The table lists this clonotype with many counts. The V call is TRBV20-1, the J call TRBJ2-7; D is perhaps TRBD2 (6 bases). Germline V gives CDR1 DFQATT, CDR2 SNEGSKA (reference sequence). Between the trimmed V and J ends, which lost 2 bases and 3 bases, there was a span of 14 bases. The CDR3 loop spans 14 amino acids. The CDR3 DNA is TGCAGTGCTAGACCGACTGCTAGCGACTACGAGCAGTACTTC. Its translation: CSARPTASDYEQYF.

This clonotype was detected many times. V usage is TRBV4-2 and J usage is TRBJ2-7; D unresolved. CDR3 length equals 14 residues. The V end lost 0 bases, the J end lost 1 base, and 7 bases lay between the germline ends. CDR1 is LGHNA and CDR2 is YNFKEQ in the germline V gene. CDR3 DNA sequence: TGTGCCAGCAGCCAAGACTCAGAGTCCTACGAGCAGTACTTC. It is translated as CASSQDSESYEQYF.

This clonotype was seen a few times. V and J are TRBV11-3 and TRBJ2-1; 9 bases agree with TRBD2. The CDR3 totals 14 residues. Germline CDR1 SGHNT, CDR2 YENEEA. With 4 bases clipped from V and 8 bases from J, the junction kept 6 bases outside the gene matches. The CDR3 bases are TGTGCCAGCAGCTCCGGGACTAGCTCGTATGAGCAGTTCTTC. As protein: CASSSGTSSYEQFF.

In its sample, this clonotype was seen many times. This chain connects TRBV4-1 to TRBJ1-4; tentatively, D is TRBD1 (6 bases). V dropped 0 bases and J dropped 17 bases, with 13 bases sitting between them. Germline V gene sequence: CDR1 MGHRA, CDR2 YSYEKL. The length of the CDR3 is 12 residues. The chain's CDR3 is CASSQETGLLFF. In DNA form, the CDR3 reads TGCGCCAGCAGCCAAGAGACAGGCCTGCTATTTTTT.

This clonotype was counted a few times. V and J are TRBV28 and TRBJ1-2; D is unclear. V was clipped by 5 bases and J by 7 bases, with 17 bases between them. The CDR3 is 14 residues long. Germline lookup yields CDR1 MDHEN and CDR2 SYDVKM. CDR3 nucleotide sequence: TGTGCCAGCAGTATACATACGGGCCCTACTGGCTACACCTTC. It specifies CASSIHTGPTGYTF.

The chain couples TRBV7-9 to TRBJ1-2, with unresolved D. Germline V CDR1 and CDR2: SEHNR, FQNEAQ (reference sequence). This CDR3 is built from 16 residues. Trimming shortened V by 3 bases and J by 5 bases, and 19 bases separated the two germline ends. CDR3: CASSLGRSFRPYGYTF. The CDR3 coding sequence is TGTGCCAGCAGCTTGGGCCGCTCCTTTCGCCCATATGGCTACACCTTC.